This T cell receptor (beta chain) comes out of a study of T cells in Graves' hyperthyroidism and ophthalmopathy. This clonotype was counted only a few times. RNA transcripts were the template for amplifying TCR beta CDR3 regions. HTBI primers were employed in a first-round RT-PCR of the TCR CDR3. TCRdb analysed the multiplex PCR reads with MiXCR anew, one entry per CDR3 protein. The table lists 300,000 to 500,000 distinct CDR3 sequences, over 11% of them singletons. The V gene end was trimmed by 3 bases and the J gene end by 7 bases; junction bases not matched to a gene: 2. The CDR3 covers 14 residues. CDR1 DFQATT and CDR2 SNEGSKA come from the germline V gene (reference sequence).

This rearrangement joins TRBV20-1 to TRBJ2-1; TRBD2 matches 14 bases. Source material: blood. This clonotype was sampled from a man aged 50-59 years with Graves' ophthalmopathy. CDR3 amino acids: CSARTSGRGNEQFF. The DNA for the CDR3 is TGCAGTGCTAGGACTAGCGGGAGGGGTAATGAGCAGTTCTTC.